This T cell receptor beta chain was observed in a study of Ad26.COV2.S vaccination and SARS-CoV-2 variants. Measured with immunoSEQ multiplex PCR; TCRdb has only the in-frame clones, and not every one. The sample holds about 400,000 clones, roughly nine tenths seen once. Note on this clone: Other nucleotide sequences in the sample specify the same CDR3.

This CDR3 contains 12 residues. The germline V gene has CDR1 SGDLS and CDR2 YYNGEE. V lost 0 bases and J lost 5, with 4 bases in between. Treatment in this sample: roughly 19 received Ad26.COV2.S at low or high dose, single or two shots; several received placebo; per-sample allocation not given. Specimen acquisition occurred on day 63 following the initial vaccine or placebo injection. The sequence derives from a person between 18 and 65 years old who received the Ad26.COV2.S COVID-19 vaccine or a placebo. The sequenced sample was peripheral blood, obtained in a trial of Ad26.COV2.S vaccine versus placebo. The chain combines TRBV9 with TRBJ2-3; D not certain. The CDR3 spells CASSVAGDTQYF. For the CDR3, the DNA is TGTGCCAGCAGCGTAGCGGGAGATACGCAGTATTTT.